A single sample is the source of the 22 T cell receptor beta chains below, sequenced in a study of metastatic and nonmetastatic thyroid tumors. Through MiXCR, TCRdb re-clonotyped the PCR reads. The profile covers 30,000 to 40,000 clones, with 20% to 25% appearing a single time and 3% taken by the ten largest. Every patient was untreated before thyroid surgery. The sample consisted of tumor tissue. The source is a male donor with papillary thyroid cancer or a benign thyroid nodule (not recorded which). Some clones in this sample may be carry-over from other donors' samples.

In this sample, this clone turned up once. This may stem from a read error, because a much larger clone lies one nucleotide away. V gene TRBV20-1 combines with J gene TRBJ2-2; a possible D gene is TRBD2 (6 bases). V was trimmed by 2 bases and J by 0 bases, leaving 19 bases between them. Per the germline V gene, CDR1 is DFQATT and CDR2 is SNEGSKA (reference sequence). This CDR3 comprises 18 residues. CDR3 sequence: CSARSSWGEVANTGELFF. Here the CDR3 DNA reads TGCAGTGCTAGATCCAGTTGGGGGGAAGTTGCGAACACCGGGGAGCTGTTTTTT.

This sequence joins TRBV20-1 and TRBJ1-4; D may be TRBD1 (6 bases). CDR1 is DFQATT, CDR2 SNEGSKA, per germline (reference sequence). CDR3 size: 14 residues. V was shortened by 6 bases and J by 1 base, with 12 bases between the two germline ends. CDR3: CSAIGGKTNEKLFF. In nucleotides, the CDR3 is TGCAGTGCGATAGGGGGGAAAACTAATGAAAAACTGTTTTTT.

This clone was recorded at least ten times. The chain has TRBV28 and TRBJ2-3, with 10 bases identical to TRBD1. Germline CDR1 reads MDHEN; CDR2 reads SYDVKM. J was trimmed by 8 bases and V by 2 bases; bases with no gene match: 7. The CDR3 consists of 15 residues. The CDR3 sequence is CASSLGDRGGSTQYF. CDR3 nucleotide sequence: TGTGCCAGCAGTTTAGGGGACAGGGGAGGGAGTACGCAGTATTTT. The full variable domain, with the rest looked up from reference TRBV28 and TRBJ2-3, is DVKVTQSSRYLVKRTGEKVFLECVQDMDHENMFWYRQDPGLGLRLIYFSYDVKMKEKGDIPEGYSVSREKKERFSLILESASTNQTSMYLCASSLGDRGGSTQYFGPGTRLTVL.

In its sample, this clone was seen a few times. The sample contains more than one DNA sequence encoding this CDR3. The rearrangement joins TRBV6-1 to TRBJ1-1, with 7 bases that match TRBD1. In germline, CDR1 is MNHNS, CDR2 SASEGT. CDR3 length: 14 amino acids. V shed 5 bases and J 8 bases; nucleotides not matched to a gene: 11. The CDR3 sequence: CASSITGTATEAFF. As DNA, the CDR3 is TGTGCCAGCAGTATTACAGGGACAGCAACCGAAGCTTTCTTT.

This clone has at least ten counts. The chain combines TRBV4-3 with TRBJ2-3; 8 bases align to TRBD2. V gave up 0 bases and J gave up 4 bases; unmatched junction bases: 6. The CDR3 is 16 residues long. Germline V gene sequence: CDR1 LGHNA, CDR2 YSLEER. CDR3 nucleotides: TGCGCCAGCAGCCAAGAAGGCGGACTAGCCGCAGATACGCAGTATTTT. It translates to CASSQEGGLAADTQYF.

This clone has a count of ten or more. The chain recombines TRBV7-2 with TRBJ2-3; 9 nucleotides align to TRBD2. The junction had 18 bases not matched to a gene; V was cut back by 4 bases and J by 7 bases. The CDR3 spans 18 residues. Germline loops: CDR1 SGHTA, CDR2 FQGNSA. Here the CDR3 reads CASSSGLVVSGSKNTQYF. The CDR3 DNA reads as TGTGCCAGCAGCTCTGGCTTAGTGGTTAGCGGGAGTAAGAATACGCAGTATTTT.

This clone is deemed medium-sized. V is TRBV7-2 and J is TRBJ1-5, with 9 bases lining up with TRBD1. The junction had 1 base not matched to a gene; V was cut back by 5 bases and J by 2 bases. The germline V gene has CDR1 SGHTA and CDR2 FQGNSA. The CDR3 totals 14 residues. The CDR3 sequence: CASSRTGGNQPQHF. CDR3 bases: TGTGCCAGCAGCAGGACAGGGGGCAATCAGCCCCAGCATTTT.

At least ten counts were recorded for this clone. The V and J genes are TRBV27 and TRBJ2-2; 8 bases match TRBD1. V dropped 5 bases and J dropped 6; count of bases not matched to a gene: 5. This CDR3 comprises 14 residues. The germline gives CDR1 MNHEY, CDR2 SMNVEV (reference sequence). This CDR3 is CASSRGQVAGELFF. The CDR3 DNA follows: TGTGCCAGCAGTAGGGGACAGGTCGCCGGGGAGCTGTTTTTT.

This clone was observed a few times. Without the conserved terminal phenylalanine or tryptophan, this CDR3 likely stems from a read error. The limits of the CDR3 on the DNA are not certain, so only TCRdb's listed CDR3 is given. The chain uses TRBV7-2 and TRBJ2-6; TRBD1 is taken as the D call from the table, unchecked against the DNA. Both ends counted, the CDR3 spans 8 residues. Germline CDR1 reads SGHTA; CDR2 reads FQGNSA. The CDR3 loop reads CASSNTGT.

This clone has ten or more counts. This chain links TRBV28 with TRBJ2-4; maybe TRBD2 (6 bases). V lost 10 bases and J lost 9, with 19 bases in between. Germline CDR1 MDHEN, CDR2 SYDVKM. CDR3 length: 13 amino acids. The CDR3, as DNA: TGTGCCATCTCAAGGGTGGGGGGAACCATTCAGTACTTC. Translating gives CAISRVGGTIQYF.

This clone has at least ten counts. The chain employs TRBV27 and TRBJ1-1; D uncertain. The germline V gene encodes CDR1 MNHEY and CDR2 SMNVEV (reference sequence). The CDR3 totals 11 residues. The ends were cut back, 6 bases at V and 1 base at J, with 3 bases in the middle. DNA of the CDR3: TGTGCCAGCAGAGGGAACACTGAAGCTTTCTTT. Amino acid sequence: CASRGNTEAFF.

Ten or more counts support this clone. Just one base apart from a much larger clone, this may be a read error. This chain links TRBV19 with TRBJ1-2; tentative D call: TRBD1 (6 bases). This CDR3 spans 13 amino acids. Germline loops: CDR1 LNHDA, CDR2 SQIVND (reference sequence). Trimming removed 4 bases at V and 6 bases at J, with 12 bases between. The CDR3 coding sequence is TGTGCCAGTAGTACAGGGGCGCAGCATGGCTACACCTTC. Protein: CASSTGAQHGYTF.

This clone was counted between two and nine times. The chain carries TRBV20-1 and TRBJ2-6, with D possibly TRBD1 on 6 matching bases. The CDR3 spans 17 residues. Germline V lookup: CDR1 DFQATT, CDR2 SNEGSKA (reference sequence). Trimming stripped 0 bases from V and 0 bases from J, with 12 bases between. CDR3 DNA: TGCAGTGCTAGAGACCCCAGGGGAAGCTCTGGGGCCAACGTCCTGACTTTC. It encodes CSARDPRGSSGANVLTF.

The rearrangement joins TRBV12-3 or TRBV12-4 to TRBJ2-7; 8 positions match TRBD1. The V and J ends lost 6 bases and 3 bases, in that order; junction bases with no gene match: 7. This CDR3 region has 14 residues. The CDR3 sequence is CASSPTGDLYEQYF. CDR3 nucleotide sequence: TGTGCCAGCAGCCCGACAGGGGACCTCTACGAGCAGTACTTC.

This clone was seen repeatedly, ten times or more. The chain has TRBV28 and TRBJ2-5, with 7 bases identical to TRBD2. The germline V gene encodes CDR1 MDHEN and CDR2 SYDVKM. This CDR3 has 14 amino acids. The V gene end was trimmed by 3 bases and the J gene end by 1 base; junction bases not matched to a gene: 2. CDR3 in DNA: TGTGCCAGCAGTTTGCGGGGGTTCCAAGAGACCCAGTACTTC. It codes for CASSLRGFQETQYF.

Comment on this clone: The CDR3 end shows no conserved phenylalanine or tryptophan, and so a read error is likely. No DNA is shown, since the ends of the CDR3 on it are uncertain; the CDR3 is the one TCRdb lists. V is TRBV7-2 and J is TRBJ2-4; TRBD1 is the table's D call and was not checked against the DNA. With termini counted, the CDR3 has 9 amino acids. Germline V gene sequence: CDR1 SGHTA, CDR2 FQGNSA. CDR3 residues: CASSESTGR.

This sequence joins TRBV3-1 and TRBJ2-7, with D possibly TRBD2 on 6 matching bases. The length of the CDR3 is 15 residues. CDR1 is LGHDT, CDR2 YNNKEL, per germline (reference sequence). V was cut by 1 base and J by 9 bases, with 19 bases left in between. CDR3 loop: CASSQAVGGVSGQYF. CDR3 DNA: TGTGCCAGCAGCCAAGCGGTGGGGGGAGTGAGTGGGCAGTACTTC.

The sample holds many counts of this clone. The chain uses TRBV7-8 and TRBJ2-2; 10 bases are a match to TRBD1. Losses at the gene ends were 3 bases for V and 7 bases for J; bases not matched to a gene: 5. The germline V gene encodes CDR1 SGHVS and CDR2 FQNEAQ. There are 15 residues in the CDR3. The CDR3 region is CASSFTGTGVGELFF. Written as DNA, the CDR3 is TGTGCCAGCAGCTTTACCGGGACAGGGGTCGGGGAGCTGTTTTTT.

The sample holds a few counts of this clone. V is TRBV11-3 and J is TRBJ2-2; tentatively, D is TRBD2 (6 bases). Germline V gene sequence: CDR1 SGHNT, CDR2 YENEEA. V lost 3 bases and J lost 3, with 8 bases in between. The CDR3 is 14 residues long. The CDR3 is CASSFTGDTGELFF. CDR3 DNA sequence: TGTGCCAGCAGCTTTACGGGGGACACCGGGGAGCTGTTTTTT.

The table lists this clone with many counts. The chain is built from TRBV13 and TRBJ2-5; no reliable D call. There are 13 residues in the CDR3. Germline V lookup: CDR1 PRHDT, CDR2 FYEKMQ (reference sequence). The germline V and J ends were trimmed by 2 bases and 0 bases, with 4 bases remaining between them. CDR3 sequence reads: CASSLLNQETQYF. The CDR3 region has the DNA TGTGCCAGCAGCTTATTGAACCAAGAGACCCAGTACTTC.

This clone was recorded many times. Within the sample, other DNA sequences also encode this same CDR3. The CDR3 bases are TGTGCCAGCAGCCAAGACCGACTAGCGGGAGGGTACAATGAGCAGTTCTTC. The encoded protein is CASSQDRLAGGYNEQFF. V usage is TRBV3-1 and J usage is TRBJ2-1, with TRBD2 identical over 14 bases. Per germline, CDR1 LGHDT and CDR2 YNNKEL (reference sequence). The CDR3 is 17 amino acids. The trim removed 0 bases at V and 4 bases at J, leaving 2 bases unmatched.

This clone was counted ten times or more. At one boundary the junction diverges from the germline segment, which might be a read error. The chain recombines TRBV7-9 with TRBJ1-1; D ambiguous. Germline CDR1 is SEHNR and CDR2 is FQNEAQ (reference sequence). This CDR3 has 15 residues. The CDR3 region is CAGSMWTGLNTEAFF. For the CDR3, the DNA is TGTGCCGGCAGCATGTGGACGGGGTTGAACACTGAAGCTTTCTTT.